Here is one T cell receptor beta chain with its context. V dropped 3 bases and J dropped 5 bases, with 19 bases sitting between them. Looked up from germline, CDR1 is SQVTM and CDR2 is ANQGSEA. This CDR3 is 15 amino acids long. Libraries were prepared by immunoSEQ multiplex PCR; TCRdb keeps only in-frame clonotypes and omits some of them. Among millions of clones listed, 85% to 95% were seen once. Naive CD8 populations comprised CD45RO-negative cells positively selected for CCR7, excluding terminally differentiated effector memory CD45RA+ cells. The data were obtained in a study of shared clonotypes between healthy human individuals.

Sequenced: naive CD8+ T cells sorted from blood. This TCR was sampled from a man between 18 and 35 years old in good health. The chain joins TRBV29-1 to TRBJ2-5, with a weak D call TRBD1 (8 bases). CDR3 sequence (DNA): TGCAGCGTTGACCCAACCGACAGGGGAGGGGAGACCCAGTACTTC. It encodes CSVDPTDRGGETQYF.